This T cell receptor beta chain comes out of a study of blood T cell repertoires in COVID-19. Study overall: Material from acute and convalescent COVID-19 was sourced from the United States, Italy and Spain.

The CDR3 has 15 amino acids. Germline CDR1 reads SGHRS; CDR2 reads YFSETQ. Trimming cost V 0 bases and J 3 bases, with 13 bases left between them. Original analysis: Reference gene primer amplification gave estimated nucleated cell counts. This table comes from immunoSEQ multiplex PCR, and its TCRdb copy is limited to in-frame clones, with some not included. Clone size and V and J calls were adopted from that table, with D and trimming inferred from the DNA. Of 90,000 to 95,000 clones in the sample, 85% to 90% are singletons; the top ten hold approximately 8.7%. This sequence originates from a woman aged 70-85 years with acute or convalescent COVID-19. Sequencing was performed on peripheral blood. J is TRBJ2-7 and V is TRBV5-1; perhaps TRBD2 as D (5 bases). CDR3 protein: CASSLGGGSFYEQYF. The CDR3 nucleotides are TGCGCCAGCAGCTTGGGTGGAGGTAGTTTCTACGAGCAGTACTTC.